These 23 T cell receptor beta chains came from one sample sequenced in a study of blood T cells in healthy people across ages. Primers used in a second PCR of about 6 to 11 cycles were a sample-barcoded 5' primer and a J-beta primer mix. TCRdb re-analysed the 5' RACE reads in MiXCR, keeping a single row per CDR3 protein. The table has under 1,000,000 distinct CDR3 sequences, around half seen once; the top ten hold 15% to 20%. The sequenced sample consisted of blood. These receptors came from a man older than 75 in good health.

The J gene is TRBJ2-5, the V gene TRBV20-1; D might be TRBD1 or TRBD2, each matching 6 bases. Germline V CDR1 and CDR2: DFQATT, SNEGSKA (reference sequence). V was cut by 5 bases and J by 1 base, with 14 bases left in between. The CDR3 sequence is 14 residues long. The CDR3 nucleotides read TGCAGTGCTTTCCGGAGGGGGACCCAAGAGACCCAGTACTTC. It translates to CSAFRRGTQETQYF.

The chain is built from TRBV4-1 and TRBJ1-2; 7 bases match TRBD1. Germline assignment: CDR1 MGHRA and CDR2 YSYEKL. The CDR3 is 14 residues long. V trimming: 3 bases; J trimming: 7 bases; junction bases outside the gene matches: 8. CDR3 coding DNA: TGCGCCAGCAGCCACGCAGACAGGGAGGTTGGCTACACCTTC. Translated: CASSHADREVGYTF.

This clonotype was seen once. The chain is built from TRBV12-3 or TRBV12-4 and TRBJ2-5; no firm D call. This CDR3 is built from 14 residues. V was cut by 6 bases and J by 0 bases, with 11 bases left in between. CDR3 DNA: TGTGCCAGCAGCAACCGACACTACCAAGAGACCCAGTACTTC. As protein: CASSNRHYQETQYF.

CDR3: CASSLDVGGMGTQYF. As DNA, the CDR3 is TGTGCCAGCAGCTTAGACGTTGGAGGGATGGGGACCCAGTACTTC. The chain has TRBV7-2 and TRBJ2-7; a weak D match, TRBD2 (6 bases). The DNA end favors TRBJ2-5, so the J call may be wrong. The CDR3 is 15 amino acids. CDR1 is SGHTA, CDR2 FQGNSA, per germline.

This clonotype was recorded once. The CDR3 spells CASSVDPYYNEQFF. CDR3 DNA sequence: TGTGCCAGCAGTGTAGATCCTTACTACAATGAGCAGTTCTTC. V gene TRBV2 combines with J gene TRBJ2-1; no clear D. CDR3 length equals 14 residues. Trimming removed 4 bases from V and 3 bases from J, with 10 bases in between. Germline loops: CDR1 SNHLY, CDR2 FYNNEI.

The V gene is TRBV3-1, the J gene TRBJ2-6; D gene unclear. CDR3 size: 16 residues. Looked up from germline, CDR1 is LGHDT and CDR2 is YNNKEL (reference sequence). Trimming left V 3 bases short and J 3 bases short, with 12 bases between. CDR3 sequence reads: CASSQSLGSGANVLTF. The CDR3 coding sequence is TGTGCCAGCAGCCAGAGCCTGGGTAGTGGGGCCAACGTCCTGACTTTC.

As to this clonotype: A much larger clone differs from this one at a single base, so this may be a read error. The chain couples TRBV5-1 to TRBJ2-2; D remains ambiguous. Deletions cut 4 bases from V and 4 bases from J, with 11 bases between. The CDR3 runs to 14 residues. CDR1 and CDR2 from the germline V gene are SGHRS and YFSETQ. CDR3 region: CASSVIQSTGELFF. CDR3 DNA: TGCGCCAGCAGCGTGATTCAGAGCACCGGGGAGCTGTTTTTT.

This clonotype was detected only a few times. J is TRBJ2-7 and V is TRBV7-2, with 13 bases fitting TRBD2. The V segment lost 4 bases and the J segment 3 bases; nucleotides outside the gene matches: 6. Germline CDR1 SGHTA, CDR2 FQGNSA. The CDR3 extends over 16 amino acids. The CDR3 spells CASSSRTSGSIYEQYF. CDR3 bases: TGTGCCAGCAGCTCACGGACTAGCGGGAGTATCTACGAGCAGTACTTC.

The chain employs TRBV20-1 and TRBJ1-2; D perhaps matches TRBD1 (5 bases). There are 15 residues in the CDR3. CDR1 DFQATT and CDR2 SNEGSKA come from the germline V gene (reference sequence). The V and J ends lost 0 bases and 1 base respectively, with 12 bases between them. The CDR3 bases are TGCAGTGCTAGAGAGGGGGGGGGAATTAACTATGGCTACACCTTC. It is translated as CSAREGGGINYGYTF.

The rearrangement links TRBV5-6 to TRBJ2-1, with D perhaps TRBD2 (7 bases). V lost 4 bases and J 10 bases, leaving 12 bases between the germline ends. Germline lookup yields CDR1 SGHDT and CDR2 YYEEEE. The CDR3 covers 12 residues. CDR3 sequence reads: CASSGGGREQFF. CDR3 sequence (DNA): TGTGCCAGCAGCGGGGGGGGCCGCGAGCAGTTCTTC.

This chain connects TRBV6-5 to TRBJ2-3, with 9 bases that match TRBD1. With 7 bases clipped from V and 3 bases from J, the junction kept 2 bases outside the gene matches. This CDR3 is 13 amino acids long. CDR1 is MNHEY, CDR2 SVGAGI, per germline. CDR3 coding DNA: TGTGCCAGCAAAGGACAGGGGACAGATACGCAGTATTTT. It specifies CASKGQGTDTQYF.

This clonotype was picked up a small number of times. The chain employs TRBV30 and TRBJ2-2, with 8 positions matching TRBD1. The CDR3 spans 14 residues. The V gene end was trimmed by 3 bases and the J gene end by 7 bases; junction bases not matched to a gene: 7. CDR1 GTSNPN and CDR2 SVGIG come from the germline V gene (reference sequence). CDR3 in DNA: TGTGCCTGGAGGCTGACAGGGGCGAACGGGGAGCTGTTTTTT. Amino acid sequence: CAWRLTGANGELFF.

The V gene is TRBV6-4, the J gene TRBJ1-1, with 10 bases lining up with TRBD1. The CDR3 runs 11 residues. The V gene's germline CDR1 is MRHNA and CDR2 SNTAGT. J lost 9 bases, V lost 10 bases, and 5 bases had no gene match. The CDR3 loop is CAKKDRGKAFF. In nucleotides, the CDR3 is TGTGCCAAAAAGGACAGGGGGAAAGCTTTCTTT.

The chain recombines TRBV20-1 with TRBJ1-5; the D is unclear. The length of the CDR3 is 12 residues. Trimming cost V 6 bases and J 2 bases, with 8 bases left between them. Germline V lookup: CDR1 DFQATT, CDR2 SNEGSKA (reference sequence). The CDR3, as DNA: TGCAGTGCGGCAAGGGGCAATCAGCCCCAGCATTTT. Its translation: CSAARGNQPQHF.

This clonotype came up a few times. A read error is possible here, since a much larger clone lies one base away. J is TRBJ2-4 and V is TRBV10-3, with D unclear. CDR1 and CDR2 (germline): ENHRY, SYGVKD. Trimming removed 8 bases at V and 13 bases at J, with 24 bases between. This CDR3 region has 14 residues. The CDR3 DNA follows: TGTGCCATCGGTGCCACAATCCAGTCTGTGGAGCAGTACTTC. Protein sequence: CAIGATIQSVEQYF.

This clonotype was recorded at least ten times. The chain employs TRBV7-3 and TRBJ2-1, with 10 positions matching TRBD2. Germline V gives CDR1 SGHTA, CDR2 FQGTGA. V lost 3 bases, J lost 5 bases, and 4 bases stayed unmatched. The CDR3 runs 15 residues. The CDR3 DNA reads TGTGCCAGCAGCTTTCTAGCGGGAGTCCACAATGAGCAGTTCTTC. Protein sequence: CASSFLAGVHNEQFF.

This clonotype has more than one count but fewer than ten. V is TRBV7-9 and J is TRBJ2-1, with D possibly matching TRBD2 (6 bases). The V gene's germline CDR1 is SEHNR and CDR2 FQNEAQ (reference sequence). The CDR3 is made up of 14 amino acids. V was trimmed by 3 bases and J by 6 bases, leaving 12 bases between them. CDR3 coding DNA: TGTGCCAGCAGCTTGGGGACTGCTCGCAATGAGCAGTTCTTC. It encodes CASSLGTARNEQFF.

This chain links TRBV7-3 with TRBJ2-3; TRBD1 is a possible D gene (6 bases). The CDR3 runs to 14 residues. With 6 bases removed from V and 3 bases from J, the gap between germline ends came to 13 bases. Germline CDR1 SGHTA, CDR2 FQGTGA. CDR3 residues: CASSKGELTDTQYF. CDR3 DNA sequence: TGTGCCAGCAGTAAGGGGGAGTTGACAGATACGCAGTATTTT.

A note on this clonotype: The junction differs from germline at one of its ends, possibly a read error. V and J are TRBV28 and TRBJ1-4, with a tentative D call TRBD1 (6 bases). Germline V CDR1 and CDR2: MDHEN, SYDVKM. The CDR3 runs to 14 residues. The CDR3 is CASSEAGAEEKLFF. The CDR3 coding sequence is TGCGCCAGCAGTGAAGCAGGGGCGGAAGAAAAACTGTTTTTT.

This chain connects TRBV4-1 to TRBJ2-5, with D unresolved. Trimming removed 0 bases at V and 2 bases at J, with 13 bases between. CDR1 and CDR2 from the germline V gene are MGHRA and YSYEKL. The CDR3 is 16 amino acids. The CDR3: CASSQEIYAVQETQYF. The CDR3 DNA follows: TGCGCCAGCAGCCAAGAAATTTATGCGGTACAAGAGACCCAGTACTTC.

With respect to this clonotype: Germline is not matched at one junction end, which may reflect a read error. The CDR3 loop is CAGSQQPGLANEQYF. The CDR3 region has the DNA TGTGCCGGCAGCCAGCAACCGGGACTAGCAAACGAGCAGTACTTC. This chain links TRBV4-2 with TRBJ2-7; 9 nucleotides align to TRBD2. The CDR3 is 15 amino acids. CDR1 is LGHNA, CDR2 YNFKEQ, per germline.

The chain joins TRBV6-2 or TRBV6-3 to TRBJ2-4, with 14 positions matching TRBD2. The ends lost 8 bases at V and 4 bases at J; junction bases unmatched: 10. The CDR3 is made up of 17 amino acids. The germline gives CDR1 MNHEY, CDR2 SVGEGT. The CDR3 nucleotides read TGTGCCAGCGATCTCGGGACTAGCGGGAGCCCAAAAAACATTCAGTACTTC. It translates to CASDLGTSGSPKNIQYF.

This clonotype came up a few times. V gene TRBV7-9 combines with J gene TRBJ2-4, with TRBD2 matching over 14 bases. The CDR3 has 14 residues. CDR1 and CDR2 from the germline V gene are SEHNR and FQNEAQ (reference sequence). After removal of 5 bases from V and 15 bases from J, the junction contained 9 bases not matched to a gene. The CDR3 region is CASSLGTSGSHLYF. CDR3 nucleotides: TGTGCCAGCAGCCTCGGGACTAGCGGGAGTCATCTGTACTTC.